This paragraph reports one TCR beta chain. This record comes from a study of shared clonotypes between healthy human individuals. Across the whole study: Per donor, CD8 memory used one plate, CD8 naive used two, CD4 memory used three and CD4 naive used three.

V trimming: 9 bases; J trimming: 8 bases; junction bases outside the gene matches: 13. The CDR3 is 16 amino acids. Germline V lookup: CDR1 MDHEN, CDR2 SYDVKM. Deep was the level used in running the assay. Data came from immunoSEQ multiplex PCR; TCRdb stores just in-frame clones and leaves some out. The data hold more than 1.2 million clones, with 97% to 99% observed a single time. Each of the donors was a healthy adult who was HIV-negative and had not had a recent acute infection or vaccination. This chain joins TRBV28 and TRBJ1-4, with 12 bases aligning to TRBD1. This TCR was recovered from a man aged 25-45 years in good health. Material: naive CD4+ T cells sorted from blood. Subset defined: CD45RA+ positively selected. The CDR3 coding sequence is TGTGCCAGTAGCTCCCGGGACAGGGGGCCGAGAGAAAAACTGTTTTTT. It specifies CASSSRDRGPREKLFF. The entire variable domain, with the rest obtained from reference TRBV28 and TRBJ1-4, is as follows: DVKVTQSSRYLVKRTGEKVFLECVQDMDHENMFWYRQDPGLGLRLIYFSYDVKMKEKGDIPEGYSVSREKKERFSLILESASTNQTSMYLCASSSRDRGPREKLFFGSGTQLSVL.